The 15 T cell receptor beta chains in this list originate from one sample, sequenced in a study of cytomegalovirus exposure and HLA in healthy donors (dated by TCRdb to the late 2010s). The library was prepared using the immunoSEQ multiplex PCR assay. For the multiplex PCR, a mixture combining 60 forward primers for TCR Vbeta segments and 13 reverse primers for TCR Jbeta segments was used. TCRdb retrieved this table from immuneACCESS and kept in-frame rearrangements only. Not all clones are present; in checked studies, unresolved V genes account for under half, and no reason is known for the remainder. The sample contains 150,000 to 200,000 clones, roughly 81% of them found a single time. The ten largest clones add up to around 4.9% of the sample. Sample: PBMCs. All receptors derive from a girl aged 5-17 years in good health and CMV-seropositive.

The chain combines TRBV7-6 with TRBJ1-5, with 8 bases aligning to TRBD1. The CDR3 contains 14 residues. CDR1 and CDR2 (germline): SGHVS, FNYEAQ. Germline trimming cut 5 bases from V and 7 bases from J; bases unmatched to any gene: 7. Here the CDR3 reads CASSPDRGWQPQHF. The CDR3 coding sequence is TGTGCCAGCAGCCCCGACAGGGGTTGGCAGCCCCAGCATTTT.

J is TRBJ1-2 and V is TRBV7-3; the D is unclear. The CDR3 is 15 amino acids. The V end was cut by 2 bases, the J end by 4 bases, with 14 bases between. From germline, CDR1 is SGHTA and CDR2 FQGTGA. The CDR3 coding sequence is TGTGCCAGCAGCTTAGCGCCGGGTCTGGGCTATGGCTACACCTTC. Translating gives CASSLAPGLGYGYTF.

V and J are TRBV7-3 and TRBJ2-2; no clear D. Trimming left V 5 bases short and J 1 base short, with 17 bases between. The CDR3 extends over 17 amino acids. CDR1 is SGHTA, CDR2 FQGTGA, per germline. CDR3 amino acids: CASSPPSGPGNTGELFF. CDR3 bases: TGTGCCAGCAGCCCCCCCAGTGGGCCAGGGAACACCGGGGAGCTGTTTTTT. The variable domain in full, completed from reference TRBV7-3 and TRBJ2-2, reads GAGVSQTPSNKVTEKGKYVELRCDPISGHTALYWYRQSLGQGPEFLIYFQGTGAADDSGLPNDRFFAVRPEGSVSTLKIQRTERGDSAVYLCASSPPSGPGNTGELFFGEGSRLTVL.

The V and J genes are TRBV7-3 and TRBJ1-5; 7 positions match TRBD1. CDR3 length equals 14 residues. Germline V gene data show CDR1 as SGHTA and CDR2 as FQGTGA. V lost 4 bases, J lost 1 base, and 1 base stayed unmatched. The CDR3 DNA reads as TGTGCCAGCAGCTCGACAGGGAGCAATCAGCCCCAGCATTTT. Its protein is CASSSTGSNQPQHF.

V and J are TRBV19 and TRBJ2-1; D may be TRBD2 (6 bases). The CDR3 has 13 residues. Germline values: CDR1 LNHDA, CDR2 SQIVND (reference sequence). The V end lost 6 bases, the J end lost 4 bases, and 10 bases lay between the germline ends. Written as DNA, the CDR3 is TGTGCCAGTAGCCTGGGACTTTACAATGAGCAGTTCTTC. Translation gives CASSLGLYNEQFF.

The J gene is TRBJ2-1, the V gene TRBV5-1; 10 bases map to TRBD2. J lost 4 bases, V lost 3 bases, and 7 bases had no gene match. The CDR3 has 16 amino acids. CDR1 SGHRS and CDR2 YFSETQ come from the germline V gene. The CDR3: CASSWGGTSAYNEQFF. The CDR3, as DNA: TGCGCCAGCAGCTGGGGGGGGACTAGCGCTTACAATGAGCAGTTCTTC.

The CDR3 spells CASSSQYINTGNYGYTF. CDR3 nucleotide sequence: TGCGCCAGCAGCAGCCAATATATTAACACAGGGAACTATGGCTACACCTTC. The chain couples TRBV5-1 to TRBJ1-2; maybe TRBD1 (6 bases). This CDR3 spans 17 amino acids. With 4 bases removed from V and 2 bases from J, the gap between germline ends came to 21 bases. The V gene's germline CDR1 is SGHRS and CDR2 YFSETQ.

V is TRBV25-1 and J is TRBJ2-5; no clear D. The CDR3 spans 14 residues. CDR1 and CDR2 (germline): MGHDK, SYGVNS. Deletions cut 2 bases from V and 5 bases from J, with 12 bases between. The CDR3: CASSEVNARETQYF. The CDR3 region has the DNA TGTGCCAGCAGTGAAGTGAACGCTAGGGAGACCCAGTACTTC. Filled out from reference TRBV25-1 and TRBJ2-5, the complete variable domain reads EADIYQTPRYLVIGTGKKITLECSQTMGHDKMYWYQQDPGMELHLIHYSYGVNSTEKGDLSSESTVSRIRTEHFPLTLESARPSHTSQYLCASSEVNARETQYFGPGTRLLVL.

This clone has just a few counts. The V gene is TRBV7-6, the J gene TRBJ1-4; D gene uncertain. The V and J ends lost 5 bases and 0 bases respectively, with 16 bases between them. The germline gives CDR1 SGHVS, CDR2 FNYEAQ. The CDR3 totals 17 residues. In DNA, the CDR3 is TGTGCCAGCAGCCTAGAGAGATTTTTCGCAACTAATGAAAAACTGTTTTTT. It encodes CASSLERFFATNEKLFF.

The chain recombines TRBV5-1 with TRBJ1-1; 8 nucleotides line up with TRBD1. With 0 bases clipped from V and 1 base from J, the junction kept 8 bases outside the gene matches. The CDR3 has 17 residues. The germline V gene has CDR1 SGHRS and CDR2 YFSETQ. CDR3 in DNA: TGCGCCAGCAGCTTGGAGGCAGGGGGCGCGGGGAACACTGAAGCTTTCTTT. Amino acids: CASSLEAGGAGNTEAFF.

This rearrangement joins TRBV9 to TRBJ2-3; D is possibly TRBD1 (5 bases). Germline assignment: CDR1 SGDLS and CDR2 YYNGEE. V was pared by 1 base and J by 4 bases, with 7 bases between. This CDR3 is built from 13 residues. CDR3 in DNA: TGTGCCAGCAGCGTACAGGGCGCAGATACGCAGTATTTT. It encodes CASSVQGADTQYF.

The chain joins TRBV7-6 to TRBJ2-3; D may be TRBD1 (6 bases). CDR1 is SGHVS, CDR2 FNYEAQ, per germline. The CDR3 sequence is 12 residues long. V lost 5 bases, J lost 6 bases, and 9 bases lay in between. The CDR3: CASSTRGDTQYF. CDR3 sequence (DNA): TGTGCCAGCAGCACGAGGGGGGATACGCAGTATTTT. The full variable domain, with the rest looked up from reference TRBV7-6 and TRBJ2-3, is GAGVSQSPRYKVTKRGQDVALRCDPISGHVSLYWYRQALGQGPEFLTYFNYEAQQDKSGLPNDRFSAERPEGSISTLTIQRTEQRDSAMYRCASSTRGDTQYFGPGTRLTVL.

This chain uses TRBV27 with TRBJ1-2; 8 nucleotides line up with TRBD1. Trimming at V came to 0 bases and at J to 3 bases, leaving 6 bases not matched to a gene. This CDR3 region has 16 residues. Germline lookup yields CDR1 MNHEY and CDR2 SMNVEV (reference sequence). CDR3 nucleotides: TGTGCCAGCAGTTTATCAAGAGGACAGGGCGACTATGGCTACACCTTC. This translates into CASSLSRGQGDYGYTF.

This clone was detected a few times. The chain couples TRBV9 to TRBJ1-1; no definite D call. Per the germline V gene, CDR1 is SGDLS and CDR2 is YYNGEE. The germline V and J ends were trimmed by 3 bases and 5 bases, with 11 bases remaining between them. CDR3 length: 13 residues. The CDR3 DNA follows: TGTGCCAGCAGCGCGTGGGAGGGTACTGAAGCTTTCTTT. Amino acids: CASSAWEGTEAFF.

CDR3 amino acids: CASSYYSNQPQHF. The CDR3 coding sequence is TGTGCCAGCAGTTACTATAGCAATCAGCCCCAGCATTTT. The chain combines TRBV27 with TRBJ1-5; no clear D. This CDR3 is 13 amino acids long. The V end was cut by 4 bases, the J end by 0 bases, with 4 bases between. The germline CDR1 and CDR2 sequences are MNHEY and SMNVEV (reference sequence).